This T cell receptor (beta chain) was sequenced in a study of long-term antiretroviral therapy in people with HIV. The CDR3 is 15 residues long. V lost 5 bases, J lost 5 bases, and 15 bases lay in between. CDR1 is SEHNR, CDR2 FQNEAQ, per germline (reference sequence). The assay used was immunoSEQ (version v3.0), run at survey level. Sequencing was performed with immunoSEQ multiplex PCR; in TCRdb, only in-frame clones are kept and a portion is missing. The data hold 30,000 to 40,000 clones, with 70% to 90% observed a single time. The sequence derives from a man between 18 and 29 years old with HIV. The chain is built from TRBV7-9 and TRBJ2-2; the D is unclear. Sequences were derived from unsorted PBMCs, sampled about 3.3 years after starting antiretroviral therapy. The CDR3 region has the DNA TGTGCCAGCAGCGGCCGCGAAGGCCCAACCGGGGAGCTGTTTTTT. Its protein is CASSGREGPTGELFF.